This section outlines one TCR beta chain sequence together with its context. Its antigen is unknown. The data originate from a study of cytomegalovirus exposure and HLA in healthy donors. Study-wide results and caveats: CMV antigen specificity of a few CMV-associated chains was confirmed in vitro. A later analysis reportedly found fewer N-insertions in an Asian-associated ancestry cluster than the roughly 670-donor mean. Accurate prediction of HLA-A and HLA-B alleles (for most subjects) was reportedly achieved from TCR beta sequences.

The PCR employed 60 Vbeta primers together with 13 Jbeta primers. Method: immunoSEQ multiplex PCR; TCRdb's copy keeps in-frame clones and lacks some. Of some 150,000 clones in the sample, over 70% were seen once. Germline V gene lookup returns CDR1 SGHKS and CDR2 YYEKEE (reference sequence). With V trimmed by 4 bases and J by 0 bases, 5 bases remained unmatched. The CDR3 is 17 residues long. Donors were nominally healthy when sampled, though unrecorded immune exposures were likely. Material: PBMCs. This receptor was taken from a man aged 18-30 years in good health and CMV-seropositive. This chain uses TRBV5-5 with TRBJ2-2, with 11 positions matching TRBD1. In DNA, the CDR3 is TGTGCCAGCAGCCGGACAGGGGGCTCGACGAACACCGGGGAGCTGTTTTTT. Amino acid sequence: CASSRTGGSTNTGELFF.